The sequence of this TCR beta chain was determined in a study of HIV-infected children after antiretroviral therapy interruption. Study as a whole: Interruption-arm sampling covered weeks 0, 12, interruption end (24 or 48), and about 3 years post-study.

This clonotype was counted many times. The TCR library was built from RNA with a 3' RACE protocol and unique molecular identifiers. Each CDR3 protein gets one entry after TCRdb re-called the 3' RACE reads with MiXCR. The sample shows around 50,000 distinct CDR3 sequences, approximately 4% of them seen only once. Treatment specified: PENTA 11 planned treatment interruption arm or continuous ART arm. Only samples with at least 5 million viable PBMCs qualified. From thawed PBMCs, naive CD4+ CD45RA+ CD45RO- T cells were sorted. V lost 4 bases and J lost 2, with 13 bases in between. The CDR3 is made up of 14 amino acids.

This chain uses TRBV5-3 with TRBJ2-7; the D gene is possibly TRBD2 (5 bases). TRBV5-3 is an open reading frame whose function is uncertain. The receptor was isolated from a pool of human donors with HIV. The material sequenced was CD45RA+ CD4+ T cells from PBMCs, pooled from several time points, taken from a donor given antiretroviral therapy, either interrupted or continuous. The subset: naive CD4+ CD45RA+ CD45RO- T cells. The CDR3 spells CARSPSGLPYEQYF. CDR3 DNA: TGTGCCAGAAGCCCCAGCGGCCTGCCCTACGAGCAGTACTTC.